The sequence of this T cell receptor beta chain was determined in a study of CD8 T cells in Susac syndrome. This clonotype was counted a single time. CD8+ and CD4+ T cells taken from blood had their TCR beta sequenced. Susac syndrome patients met recently defined diagnostic criteria for definite or probable disease. The V gene's germline CDR1 is GTSNPN and CDR2 SVGIG (reference sequence). CDR3 size: 15 residues. Trimming took 4 bases from V and 0 from J, leaving 13 bases between them. Random hexamers served to reverse transcribe roughly 0.5 to 1 ug RNA. The CDR3 of TCR beta was amplified by immunoSEQ multiplex PCR across 54 Vbeta and 13 Jbeta. TCRdb reprocessed the immunoSEQ multiplex PCR reads via MiXCR and lists one record per CDR3 protein. The data hold 200,000 to 250,000 distinct CDR3 sequences, with approximately 94% observed a single time.

The gene calls are TRBV30 and TRBJ1-3; D possibly corresponds to TRBD1 (6 bases). Sequences were obtained from CD4+ T cells from PBMCs. The sequence came from a human donor with Susac syndrome. As DNA, the CDR3 is TGTGCCTGGACCGGCGACAGGTCCTCTGGAAACACCATATATTTT. It yields the protein CAWTGDRSSGNTIYF.